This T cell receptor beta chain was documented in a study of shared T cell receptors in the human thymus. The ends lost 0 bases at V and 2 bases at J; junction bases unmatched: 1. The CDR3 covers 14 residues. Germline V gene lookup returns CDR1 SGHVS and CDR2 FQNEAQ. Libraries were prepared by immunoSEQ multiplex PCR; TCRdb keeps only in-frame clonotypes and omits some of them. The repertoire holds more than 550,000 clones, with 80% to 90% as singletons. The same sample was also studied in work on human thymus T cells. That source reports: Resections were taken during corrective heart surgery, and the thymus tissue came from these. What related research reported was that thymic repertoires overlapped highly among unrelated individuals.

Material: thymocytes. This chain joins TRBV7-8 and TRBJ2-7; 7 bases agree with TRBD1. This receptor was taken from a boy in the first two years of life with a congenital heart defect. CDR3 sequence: CASSLAGGAYEQYF. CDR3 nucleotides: TGTGCCAGCAGCTTAGCAGGGGGCGCCTACGAGCAGTACTTC.